The 5 T cell receptor beta chains presented below share a single source sample, sequenced in a study of T cells in women clearing cervical HPV infection. Clones were sequenced by immunoSEQ multiplex PCR, and TCRdb holds only the in-frame ones, with some missing. This table lists tens of thousands of clones. The sequencing input was blood buffy coat. All receptors derive from a woman aged 18 to 75 with a cervical HPV16 infection that either progressed to CIN3+ or cleared (not recorded which).

Remarks on this clone: Sequencing ends 3 residues short of the CDR3 end; the germline J gene provides the rest. The chain uses TRBV2 and TRBJ2-1; 8 bases fit TRBD1. Germline assignment: CDR1 SNHLY and CDR2 FYNNEI. V was pared by 6 bases and J by 2 bases, with 6 bases of the junction left unmatched. The CDR3 loop spans 15 amino acids. The CDR3 loop is CASRAGQATYNEQFF. CDR3 bases read: TGTGCCAGCAGGGCGGGACAGGCAACCTACAATGAG.

Worth noting for this clone: Sequence at one end of the junction differs from germline and may be a read error. The missing CDR3 end, 3 residues past where the read stops, is filled in from the germline J gene. This rearrangement joins TRBV7-9 to TRBJ2-5; TRBD1 aligns across 8 bases. CDR3 size: 14 residues. From germline, CDR1 is SEHNR and CDR2 FQNEAQ (reference sequence). CDR3 DNA (partial): TGTTCCAGCAGCGCACGGACAGGGTCGGTTACC. The encoded protein is CSSSARTGSVT. The CDR3, in full, reads CSSSARTGSVTQYF. Based on the CDR3 plus reference TRBV7-9 and TRBJ2-5, the full variable domain is DTGVSQNPRHKITKRGQNVTFRCDPISEHNRLYWYRQTLGQGPEFLTYFQNEAQLEKSRLLSDRFSAERPKGSFSTLEIQRTEQGDSAMYLCSSSARTGSVTQYFGPGTRLLVL.

The CDR3 sequence: CSARDLVEAKKLFF. The CDR3 DNA, read in part, is TGCAGTGCTAGAGATCTGGTTGAGGCAAAAAAA. The rearrangement joins TRBV20-1 to TRBJ1-4; D call uncertain. Coverage ceases 3 residues before the CDR3 finishes, and the germline J gene fills in the end. Germline V CDR1 and CDR2: DFQATT, SNEGSKA (reference sequence). Trimming removed 0 bases from V and 9 bases from J, with 14 bases in between. The CDR3 loop spans 14 amino acids.

As concerns this clone: The CDR3 extends 3 residues past the end of the read, so its final part is completed from the germline J gene. This chain joins TRBV30 and TRBJ2-3; D is perhaps TRBD1 (6 bases). This CDR3 contains 15 residues. The V end lost 4 bases, the J end lost 1 base, and 15 bases lay between the germline ends. Germline-derived CDR1 and CDR2 are GTSNPN and SVGIG (reference sequence). The CDR3 spells CAWTPQGKGTDTQYF. The DNA read from the CDR3 is TGTGCCTGGACCCCACAGGGAAAGGGCACAGATACG.

As for this clone: The sequenced fragment ends 3 residues before the CDR3 boundary, so the rest is inferred from the germline J gene. The J gene is TRBJ2-2, the V gene TRBV7-9; D is undetermined. Deletions cut 2 bases from V and 4 bases from J, with 11 bases between. The CDR3 spans 15 residues. In germline, CDR1 is SEHNR, CDR2 FQNEAQ (reference sequence). CDR3 sequence: CASSLKAPGTGELFF. CDR3 DNA (partial): TGTGCCAGCAGCTTAAAGGCACCAGGCACCGGGGAG. Drawing the rest from reference TRBV7-9 and TRBJ2-2, the complete variable domain is DTGVSQNPRHKITKRGQNVTFRCDPISEHNRLYWYRQTLGQGPEFLTYFQNEAQLEKSRLLSDRFSAERPKGSFSTLEIQRTEQGDSAMYLCASSLKAPGTGELFFGEGSRLTVL.